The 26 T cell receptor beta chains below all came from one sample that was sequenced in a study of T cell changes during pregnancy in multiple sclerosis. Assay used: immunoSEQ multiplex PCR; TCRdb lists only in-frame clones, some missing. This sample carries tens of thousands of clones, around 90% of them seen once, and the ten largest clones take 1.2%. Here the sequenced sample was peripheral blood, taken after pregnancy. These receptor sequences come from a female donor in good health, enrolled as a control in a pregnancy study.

CDR3 coding DNA: TGCGCCAGCAGCCACCAGCAGGGGGCCTACGAGCAGTACTTC. This sequence encodes CASSHQQGAYEQYF. The chain employs TRBV4-1 and TRBJ2-7, with 7 positions matching TRBD1. The CDR3 consists of 14 residues. The V gene's germline CDR1 is MGHRA and CDR2 YSYEKL. Trimming at V came to 3 bases and at J to 2 bases, leaving 4 bases not matched to a gene.

In DNA form, the CDR3 reads TGTGCCAGCACCAAGCGGCGGACAGATAATGGCTACACCTTC. This sequence encodes CASTKRRTDNGYTF. The chain links TRBV6-5 to TRBJ1-2; D perhaps matches TRBD1 (6 bases). The CDR3 has 14 residues. V lost 7 bases and J lost 6, with 18 bases in between. Germline CDR1 MNHEY, CDR2 SVGAGI.

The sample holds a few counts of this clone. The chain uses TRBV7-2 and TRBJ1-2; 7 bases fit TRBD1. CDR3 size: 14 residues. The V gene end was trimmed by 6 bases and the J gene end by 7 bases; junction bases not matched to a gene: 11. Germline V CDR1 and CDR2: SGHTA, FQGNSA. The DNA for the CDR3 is TGTGCCAGCAGTTCTTCCACAGGGGTATTTGGCTACACCTTC. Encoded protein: CASSSSTGVFGYTF.

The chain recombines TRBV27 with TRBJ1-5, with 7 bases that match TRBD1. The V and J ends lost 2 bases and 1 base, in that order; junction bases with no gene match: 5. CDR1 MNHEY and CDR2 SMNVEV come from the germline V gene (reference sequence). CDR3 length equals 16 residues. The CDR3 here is CASSLGTAGSNQPQHF. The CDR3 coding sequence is TGTGCCAGCAGTTTAGGGACAGCAGGGAGCAATCAGCCCCAGCATTTT.

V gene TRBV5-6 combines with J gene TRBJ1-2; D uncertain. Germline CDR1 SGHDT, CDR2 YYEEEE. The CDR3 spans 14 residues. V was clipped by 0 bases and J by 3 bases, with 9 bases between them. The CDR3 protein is CASSLGADYYGYTF. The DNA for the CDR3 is TGTGCCAGCAGCTTGGGGGCGGACTACTATGGCTACACCTTC.

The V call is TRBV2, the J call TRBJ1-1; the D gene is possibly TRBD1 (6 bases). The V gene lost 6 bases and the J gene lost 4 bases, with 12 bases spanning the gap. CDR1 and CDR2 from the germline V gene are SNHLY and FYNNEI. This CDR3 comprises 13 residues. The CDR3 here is CASRGGALTEAFF. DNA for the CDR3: TGTGCCAGCAGGGGGGGGGCTCTCACTGAAGCTTTCTTT.

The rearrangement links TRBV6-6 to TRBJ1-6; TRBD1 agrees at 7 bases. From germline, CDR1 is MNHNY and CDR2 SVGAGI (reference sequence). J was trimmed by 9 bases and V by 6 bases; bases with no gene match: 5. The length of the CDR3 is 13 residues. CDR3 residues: CASRPDRASPLHF. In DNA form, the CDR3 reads TGTGCCAGCAGGCCAGACAGGGCTTCACCCCTCCACTTT.

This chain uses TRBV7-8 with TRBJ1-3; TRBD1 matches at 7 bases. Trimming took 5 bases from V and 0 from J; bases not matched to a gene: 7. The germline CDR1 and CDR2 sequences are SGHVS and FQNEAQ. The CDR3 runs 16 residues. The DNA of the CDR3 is TGTGCCAGCAGCGAGACCGGGACAGACTCTGGAAACACCATATATTTT. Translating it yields CASSETGTDSGNTIYF. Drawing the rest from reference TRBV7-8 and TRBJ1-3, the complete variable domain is GAGVSQSPRYKVAKRGQDVALRCDPISGHVSLFWYQQALGQGPEFLTYFQNEAQLDKSGLPSDRFFAERPEGSVSTLKIQRTQQEDSAVYLCASSETGTDSGNTIYFGEGSWLTVV.

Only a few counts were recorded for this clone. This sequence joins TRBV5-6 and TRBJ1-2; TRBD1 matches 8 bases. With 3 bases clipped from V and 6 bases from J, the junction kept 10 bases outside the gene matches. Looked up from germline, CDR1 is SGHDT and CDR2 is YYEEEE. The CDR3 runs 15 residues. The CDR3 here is CASSSTWRQGHGYTF. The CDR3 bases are TGTGCCAGCAGCTCCACGTGGCGACAGGGGCATGGCTACACCTTC. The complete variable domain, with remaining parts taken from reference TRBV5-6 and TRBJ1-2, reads DAGVTQSPTHLIKTRGQQVTLRCSPKSGHDTVSWYQQALGQGPQFIFQYYEEEERQRGNFPDRFSGHQFPNYSSELNVNALLLGDSALYLCASSSTWRQGHGYTFGSGTRLTVV.

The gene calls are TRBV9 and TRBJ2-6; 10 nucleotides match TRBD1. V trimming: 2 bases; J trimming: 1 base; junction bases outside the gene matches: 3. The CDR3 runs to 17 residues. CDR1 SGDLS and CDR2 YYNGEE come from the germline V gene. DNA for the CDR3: TGTGCCAGCAGCGTGACAGGGGGCCCGTCTGGGGCCAACGTCCTGACTTTC. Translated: CASSVTGGPSGANVLTF.

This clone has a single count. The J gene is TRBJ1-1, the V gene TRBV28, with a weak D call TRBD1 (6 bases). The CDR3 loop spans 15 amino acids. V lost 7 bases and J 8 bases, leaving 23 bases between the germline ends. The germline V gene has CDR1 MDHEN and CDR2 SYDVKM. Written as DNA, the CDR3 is TGTGCCAGCACCGTGGGGGGGGCCCTTCCCCCCGAAGCTTTCTTT. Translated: CASTVGGALPPEAFF.

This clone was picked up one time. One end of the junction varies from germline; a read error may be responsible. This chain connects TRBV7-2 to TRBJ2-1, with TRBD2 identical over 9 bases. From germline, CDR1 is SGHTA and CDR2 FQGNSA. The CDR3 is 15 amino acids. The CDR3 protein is CASSPTGLAGPTGIF. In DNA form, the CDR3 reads TGTGCCAGCAGCCCAACGGGGCTAGCGGGGCCCACGGGGATCTTC.

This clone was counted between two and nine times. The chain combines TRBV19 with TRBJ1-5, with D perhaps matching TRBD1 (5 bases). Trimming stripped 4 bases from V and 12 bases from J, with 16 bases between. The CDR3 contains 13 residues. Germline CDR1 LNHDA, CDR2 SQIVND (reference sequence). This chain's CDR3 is CASSRGRETIQHF. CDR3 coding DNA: TGTGCCAGTAGTAGGGGACGGGAGACTATCCAGCATTTT.

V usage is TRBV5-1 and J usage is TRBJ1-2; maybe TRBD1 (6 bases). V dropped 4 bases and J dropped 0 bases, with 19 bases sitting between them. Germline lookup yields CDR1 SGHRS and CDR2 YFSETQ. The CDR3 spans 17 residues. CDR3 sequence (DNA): TGCGCCAGCAGCCTTACAACTGGACAGACGGCTAACTATGGCTACACCTTC. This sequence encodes CASSLTTGQTANYGYTF.

CDR3 region: CASGDKITDTQYF. The CDR3 nucleotides read TGTGCCAGCGGGGACAAAATCACAGATACGCAGTATTTT. V gene TRBV6-6 combines with J gene TRBJ2-3, with a possible D match to TRBD1 (6 bases). V shed 8 bases and J shed 2 bases, with 11 bases lying between them. CDR1 MNHNY and CDR2 SVGAGI come from the germline V gene (reference sequence). The CDR3 runs to 13 residues.

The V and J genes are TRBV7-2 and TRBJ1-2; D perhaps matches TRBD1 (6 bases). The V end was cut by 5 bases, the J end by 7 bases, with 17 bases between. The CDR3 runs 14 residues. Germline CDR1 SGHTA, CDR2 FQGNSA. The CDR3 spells CASSQTWARGGYTF. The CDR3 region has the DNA TGTGCCAGCAGCCAAACATGGGCCAGGGGTGGCTACACCTTC.

In DNA, the CDR3 is TGTGCCAGCAGCTTAGAAAGGACAATGAACACTGAAGCTTTCTTT. As protein: CASSLERTMNTEAFF. The chain links TRBV7-2 to TRBJ1-1; possible D gene TRBD1, 5 bases. Trimming stripped 1 base from V and 0 bases from J, with 9 bases between. CDR3 size: 15 residues. The V gene's germline CDR1 is SGHTA and CDR2 FQGNSA.

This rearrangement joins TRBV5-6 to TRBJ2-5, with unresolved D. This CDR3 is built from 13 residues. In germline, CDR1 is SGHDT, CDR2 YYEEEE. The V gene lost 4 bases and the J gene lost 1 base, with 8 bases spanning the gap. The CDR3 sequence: CASSPYTQETQYF. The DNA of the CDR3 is TGTGCCAGCAGCCCTTACACCCAAGAGACCCAGTACTTC.

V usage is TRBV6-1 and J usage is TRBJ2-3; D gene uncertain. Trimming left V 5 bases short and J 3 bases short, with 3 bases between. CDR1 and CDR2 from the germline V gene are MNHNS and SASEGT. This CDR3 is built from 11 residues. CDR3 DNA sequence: TGTGCCAGCAGTCGTACAGATACGCAGTATTTT. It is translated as CASSRTDTQYF.

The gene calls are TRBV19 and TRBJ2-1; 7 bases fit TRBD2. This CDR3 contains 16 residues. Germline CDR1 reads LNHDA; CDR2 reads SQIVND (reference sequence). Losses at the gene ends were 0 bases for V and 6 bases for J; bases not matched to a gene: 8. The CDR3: CASSIDRELALNEQFF. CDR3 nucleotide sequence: TGTGCCAGTAGTATAGATCGGGAACTAGCGCTCAATGAGCAGTTCTTC.

The CDR3 spells CASSATVNTEAFF. The DNA for the CDR3 is TGTGCCAGCAGCGCCACAGTGAACACTGAAGCTTTCTTT. The chain carries TRBV5-4 and TRBJ1-1; D uncertain. The germline CDR1 and CDR2 sequences are SGHNT and YYREEE (reference sequence). The V gene lost 4 bases and the J gene lost 0 bases, with 7 bases spanning the gap. The CDR3 length is 13 residues.

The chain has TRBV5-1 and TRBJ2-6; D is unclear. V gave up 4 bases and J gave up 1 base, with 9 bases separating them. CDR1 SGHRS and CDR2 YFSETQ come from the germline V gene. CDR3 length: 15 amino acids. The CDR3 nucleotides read TGCGCCAGCAGCAATTTCCGGTCTGGGGCCAACGTCCTGACTTTC. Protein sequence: CASSNFRSGANVLTF.

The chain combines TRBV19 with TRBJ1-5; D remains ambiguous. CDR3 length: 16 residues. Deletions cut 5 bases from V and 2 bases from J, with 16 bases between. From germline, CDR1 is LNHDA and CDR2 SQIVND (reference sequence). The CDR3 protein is CASSPVWAQGNQPQHF. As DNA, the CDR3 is TGTGCCAGTAGTCCCGTGTGGGCGCAAGGCAATCAGCCCCAGCATTTT.

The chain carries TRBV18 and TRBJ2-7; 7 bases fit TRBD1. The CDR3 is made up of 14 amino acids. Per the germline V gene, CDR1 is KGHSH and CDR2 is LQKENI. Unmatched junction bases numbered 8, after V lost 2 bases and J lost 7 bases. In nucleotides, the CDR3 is TGTGCCAGCTCACCAGACAGGGTACAGTGGGAGCAGTACTTC. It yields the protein CASSPDRVQWEQYF. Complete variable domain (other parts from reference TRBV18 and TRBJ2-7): NAGVMQNPRHLVRRRGQEARLRCSPMKGHSHVYWYRQLPEEGLKFMVYLQKENIIDESGMPKERFSAEFPKEGPSILRIQQVVRGDSAAYFCASSPDRVQWEQYFGPGTRLTVT.

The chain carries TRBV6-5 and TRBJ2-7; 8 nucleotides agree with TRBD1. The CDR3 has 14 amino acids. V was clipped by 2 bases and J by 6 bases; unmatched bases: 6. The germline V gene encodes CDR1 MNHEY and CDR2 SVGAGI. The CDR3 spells CASSYGRGQVEQYF. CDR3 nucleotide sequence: TGTGCCAGCAGTTACGGCCGGGGACAGGTCGAGCAGTACTTC.

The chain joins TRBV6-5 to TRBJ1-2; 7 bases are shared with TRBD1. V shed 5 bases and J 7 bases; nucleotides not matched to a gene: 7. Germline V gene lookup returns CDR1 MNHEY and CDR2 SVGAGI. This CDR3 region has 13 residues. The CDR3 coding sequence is TGTGCCAGCAGTGACAGGGTACCTCCTGGCTACACCTTC. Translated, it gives CASSDRVPPGYTF.